This is a list of T cell receptor beta chains from one sample in a study of spatial heterogeneity in lung cancer. TCRdb independently ran MiXCR on the 5' RACE reads; one entry per CDR3 protein. The table includes over 50,000 distinct CDR3 sequences, roughly 6.4% detected once. The sequencing used PBMCs, collected at surgery. The receptors stem from a female donor with early-stage non-small cell lung cancer. Each CDR3 is given with its conserved first and last residue. D genes are given only for firm matches. Expanded clones are given a class, and other clones once, few, many or no size at all.

many	-	TRBV7-9	TRBJ1-1	TGTGCCAGCAGCTCCTCAGGGCGAGAGGCTGAAGCTTTCTTT	CASSSSGREAEAFF
few	-	TRBV27	TRBJ2-7	TGTGCCAGCAGTTTCCCGGGACCGCAGCAGTACTTC	CASSFPGPQQYF
many	-	TRBV20-1	TRBJ1-4	TGCAGTGCTAGCCCCCTCTCTACTGAAAAACTGTTTTTT	CSASPLSTEKLFF
-	-	TRBV5-1	TRBJ1-3	TGCGCCAGCAGCCCGACGGGACCCAGGCAGGAAAACACCATATATTTT	CASSPTGPRQENTIYF
few	TRBD1	TRBV29-1	TRBJ1-1	TGCAGCGTTACCGAGGGGACAGTGAACACTGAAGCTTTCTTT	CSVTEGTVNTEAFF
medium-sized	-	TRBV29-1	TRBJ2-2	TGCAGCGCTGCAGGGGTATCCGGGGAGCTGTTTTTT	CSAAGVSGELFF
-	TRBD1	TRBV6-2/TRBV6-3	TRBJ2-2	TGTGCCAGCAGCCCTGGGACAGCGAACACCGGGGAGCTGTTTTTT	CASSPGTANTGELFF
many	-	TRBV7-2	TRBJ1-1	TGTGCCAGCAGCTCAAGCGGGGCAGCCACTGAAGCTTTCTTT	CASSSSGAATEAFF
many	-	TRBV18	TRBJ2-5	TGTGCCAGCTCCCCACGTGGAGGGACAGAGACCCAGTACTTC	CASSPRGGTETQYF
many	-	TRBV28	TRBJ1-5	TGTGCCAGCAGTTATGGGGGAGGCAATCAGCCCCAGCATTTT	CASSYGGGNQPQHF
many	TRBD1	TRBV6-6	TRBJ1-4	TGTGCCAGCAGTTGGGACAGGTCGAATGAAAAACTGTTTTTT	CASSWDRSNEKLFF
few	TRBD1	TRBV6-1	TRBJ1-2	TGTGCCAGCAGTCCCCGGACAGGGGGCAATAACTATGGCTACACCTTC	CASSPRTGGNNYGYTF
few	-	TRBV25-1	TRBJ2-3	TGTGCCAGCAGTGAGTCCCATCGGGGCCTAGCAGATACGCAGTATTTT	CASSESHRGLADTQYF
many	TRBD1	TRBV6-6	TRBJ2-7	TGTGCCAGCAGTCAGGACAGGGGGCATGGGTACGAGCAGTACTTC	CASSQDRGHGYEQYF
many	TRBD1	TRBV10-2	TRBJ2-7	TGCGCCAGCGCCTCCGACAGGGACATCAACGAGCAGTACTTC	CASASDRDINEQYF
few	TRBD2	TRBV27	TRBJ2-7	TGTGCCAGCAGTTCCCGACTAGCGGGAGGAAAGCCGTACGAGCAGTACTTC	CASSSRLAGGKPYEQYF
many	TRBD1	TRBV20-1	TRBJ2-7	TGCAGTGCTAATCCCTCGACAGGGGCCGCCTACGAGCAGTACTTC	CSANPSTGAAYEQYF
-	-	TRBV28	TRBJ2-7	TGTGCCAGCAGTTACCTCGGGACGGCCTCCTACGAGCAGTACTTC	CASSYLGTASYEQYF
-	-	TRBV7-9	TRBJ1-1	TGTGCCAGCAGCTTTTCGGGCTTGAACACTGAAGCTTTCTTT	CASSFSGLNTEAFF
few	-	TRBV7-7	TRBJ2-1	TGTGCTAGCAGCTTAGCGTCGGGGTACAATGAGCAGTTCTTC	CASSLASGYNEQFF
medium-sized	TRBD2	TRBV19	TRBJ2-3	TGTGCCAGTAGACCCCTAGCGGGAGGACCAGATACGCAGTATTTT	CASRPLAGGPDTQYF
many	TRBD1	TRBV9	TRBJ2-5	TGTGCCAGCAGCGTGGGGGGACAGGCCCAAGAGACCCAGTACTTC	CASSVGGQAQETQYF
many	TRBD1	TRBV7-8	TRBJ1-1	TGTGCCAGCAGCTTATGGACAGGGGGTACCTTTGAAGCTTTCTTT	CASSLWTGGTFEAFF
many	-	TRBV12-3/TRBV12-4	TRBJ2-7	TGTGCCAGCAGTTTAGAAGTAGGCGAGCAGTACTTC	CASSLEVGEQYF
few	-	TRBV3-1	TRBJ1-1	TGTGCCAGCAGCCTTCTTACAGGGCGGACTGAAGCTTTCTTT	CASSLLTGRTEAFF
-	-	TRBV18	TRBJ1-6	TGTGCCAGCTCACCACAGGACAGAAATTCACCCCTCCACTTT	CASSPQDRNSPLHF
few	TRBD1	TRBV5-1	TRBJ1-2	TGCGCCAGCAGCCCGAACAGGACAGGGGATGGCTACACCTTC	CASSPNRTGDGYTF
many	TRBD1	TRBV7-3	TRBJ1-5	TGTGCCAGCAGCCCCCCGGGACAGGGAAGTCAGCCCCAGCATTTT	CASSPPGQGSQPQHF
few	-	TRBV6-6	TRBJ2-2	TGTGCCAGCCGGCGGGGCGCGGACACCGGGGAGCTGTTTTTT	CASRRGADTGELFF
-	-	TRBV5-6	TRBJ1-2	TGTGCCAGCAGCTTGGCGAACTATGGCTACACCTTC	CASSLANYGYTF
-	-	TRBV20-1	TRBJ1-4	TGCAGTGCTATCACTTCAACTAATGAAAAACTGTTTTTT	CSAITSTNEKLFF
-	TRBD2	TRBV5-1	TRBJ2-5	TGCGCCAGCAGCGCTGCCGGCGGGGGGGCCGGGGAGACCCAGTACTTC	CASSAAGGGAGETQYF
many	TRBD1	TRBV28	TRBJ1-2	TGTGCCAGCAGCCCCGGGACAGGCGTTGGCTACACCTTC	CASSPGTGVGYTF
many	-	TRBV20-1	TRBJ1-4	TGCAGTGCTCGGGACCCTAATGAAAAACTGTTTTTT	CSARDPNEKLFF
-	-	TRBV27	TRBJ1-5	TGTGCCAGCAGTCCGAGTGGAGGTTATAGCAATCAGGCCCAGCATTTT	CASSPSGGYSNQAQHF
many	TRBD1	TRBV28	TRBJ2-7	TGTGCCAGCAGTACGCCGGACAGGGGAGGCGAGCAGTACTTC	CASSTPDRGGEQYF
-	TRBD2	TRBV6-5	TRBJ2-5	TGTGCCAGCACCGATAGCGGGAGTCAGACCCAGTACTTC	CASTDSGSQTQYF
few	-	TRBV7-8	TRBJ2-6	TGTGCCAGCAGCTTAGCGGCAAGGGCCAGAATGGTAGGGGCCAACGTCCTGACTTTC	CASSLAARARMVGANVLTF
many	TRBD1	TRBV29-1	TRBJ2-2	TGCAGCGCACAGGGGGCAGGGAACACCGGGGAGCTGTTTTTT	CSAQGAGNTGELFF
many	TRBD1	TRBV7-3	TRBJ2-3	TGTGCCAGCAGCTCCCAAGGGACAGGGGCGGGAGATACGCAGTATTTT	CASSSQGTGAGDTQYF
-	TRBD2	TRBV23-1	TRBJ2-3	TGCGCCAGCAGTCAACTCCCCGGGCTAGCGGGAAGCACAGATACGCAGTATTTT	CASSQLPGLAGSTDTQYF
-	-	TRBV4-1	TRBJ1-5	TGCGCCAGCAGCCAAGAGAGTTATAGCAATCAGCCCCAGCATTTT	CASSQESYSNQPQHF
many	-	TRBV6-5	TRBJ2-7	TGTGCCAGCAGTTACTCGTTCGGGAGCTACGAGCAGTACTTC	CASSYSFGSYEQYF
many	TRBD2	TRBV7-9	TRBJ2-2	TGTGCCAGCAGCCAAGGTGGACTAGAAGTGTCCGGGCTGTTTTTT	CASSQGGLEVSGLFF
many	-	TRBV6-1	TRBJ1-1	TGTGCCAGCAGCCTGTACGAGGTGAACACTGAAGCTTTCTTT	CASSLYEVNTEAFF
many	-	TRBV12-3/TRBV12-4	TRBJ1-2	TGTGCCAGCACCTCTTCTACTCCGGGGCGATACTATGGCTACACCTTC	CASTSSTPGRYYGYTF
few	-	TRBV5-6	TRBJ2-5	TGTGCCAGCAGCTTGGGCTACCCCGGGAGTGGGACCCAGTACTTC	CASSLGYPGSGTQYF
many	-	TRBV28	TRBJ2-3	TGTGCCAGCAGTTTTCCAGGGGCCACAGATACGCAGTATTTT	CASSFPGATDTQYF
-	-	TRBV10-3	TRBJ1-3	TGTGCCATCAGACCGGACAACTCTGGAAACACCATATATTTT	CAIRPDNSGNTIYF
many	-	TRBV9	TRBJ2-3	TGTGCCAGCAGCGAGGGACTTCTCACAGATACGCAGTATTTT	CASSEGLLTDTQYF
few	-	TRBV12-3/TRBV12-4	TRBJ1-1	TGTGCCAGCAGTTTATTGACAGGCGAAACTGAAGCTTTCTTT	CASSLLTGETEAFF